Listed below are T cell receptor beta chains from one sample, sequenced in a study of beta chain features in type 1 diabetes. Data came from immunoSEQ multiplex PCR; TCRdb stores just in-frame clones and leaves some out. The sample lists some 200,000 clones; about a tenth were seen once. Sequenced sample: central memory CD4+ T cells from blood. These receptors were taken from a man aged 18-30 years in good health. The CDR3 runs from the conserved cysteine through the conserved F or W. The D gene is left open where the match is weak. Only some rows state a clone size, as once, few, many or a class for expanded clones.

D	size	J	V	CDR3	DNA
TRBD2	-	TRBJ2-7	TRBV30	CASSPQAGFYEQYF	TGTGCCAGCAGCCCGCAAGCGGGATTCTACGAGCAGTACTTC
TRBD2	-	TRBJ2-7	TRBV28	CASRGGGTYEQYF	TGTGCCAGCAGGGGCGGGGGGACCTACGAGCAGTACTTC
TRBD1	-	TRBJ2-2	TRBV7-3	CASRIQGYTGELFF	TGTGCCAGCAGAATACAGGGGTACACCGGGGAGCTGTTTTTT
-	few	TRBJ2-3	TRBV7-2	CASSFGTPVAADTQYF	TGTGCCAGCAGCTTCGGGACTCCGGTTGCAGCAGATACGCAGTATTTT
-	many	TRBJ2-7	TRBV21-1	CGEAPREQYF	TGTGGCGAAGCTCCGAGGGAGCAGTACTTC
TRBD1	-	TRBJ2-7	TRBV30	CAWNPGQDYEQYF	TGTGCCTGGAACCCGGGACAGGACTACGAGCAGTACTTC
TRBD1	few	TRBJ1-2	TRBV28	CASGRQGPGRGYTF	TGTGCCAGCGGCCGACAGGGGCCCGGGCGCGGCTACACCTTC
-	many	TRBJ2-6	TRBV25-1	CASSEGGSDYGANVLTF	TGTGCCAGCAGTGAAGGGGGCTCAGATTATGGGGCCAACGTCCTGACTTTC
-	few	TRBJ2-7	TRBV7-9	CASSSPGGLFSYEQYF	TGTGCCAGCAGCTCCCCCGGGGGATTGTTCTCCTACGAGCAGTACTTC
-	many	TRBJ2-1	TRBV9	CASSDRQVYNEQFF	TGTGCCAGCAGCGATCGGCAGGTTTACAATGAGCAGTTCTTC
-	-	TRBJ2-5	TRBV13	CASSYSLAVERKTQYF	TGTGCCAGCAGTTATTCCTTAGCTGTCGAGAGGAAGACCCAGTACTTC
TRBD2	few	TRBJ2-3	TRBV29-1	CSVESSVGGPRADTQYF	TGCAGCGTTGAATCCTCCGTGGGAGGGCCTCGGGCAGATACGCAGTATTTT
-	-	TRBJ2-3	TRBV18	CASSPPGRTSTDTQYF	TGTGCCAGCTCACCGCCAGGGAGGACTAGCACAGATACGCAGTATTTT
-	-	TRBJ2-5	TRBV6-1	CASSYPGETQYF	TGTGCCAGCAGTTATCCAGGAGAGACCCAGTACTTC
-	few	TRBJ1-1	TRBV7-2	CASSFARSTEAFF	TGTGCCAGCAGCTTTGCCAGATCCACTGAAGCTTTCTTT
-	-	TRBJ1-2	TRBV2	CASSAGAGVVYTF	TGTGCCAGCAGTGCCGGAGCGGGGGTAGTCTACACCTTC
TRBD1	-	TRBJ2-1	TRBV7-6	CASSWGQVPYNEQFF	TGTGCCAGCAGCTGGGGACAGGTTCCCTACAATGAGCAGTTCTTC
TRBD1	-	TRBJ1-1	TRBV5-1	CASRRDSWADTEAFF	TGCGCCAGCAGACGGGACAGCTGGGCGGACACTGAAGCTTTCTTT